The text below deals with one T cell receptor beta chain. Its antigen is unknown. No much larger clonotype is one base removed from it; base qualities were not supplied. The trial excluded patients who had a history of autoimmune disease or who were on systemic immunosuppression. Peripheral blood for TCR sequencing was drawn from every dose cohort at baseline, at cycle 4 day 1 and at cycle 7 day 1. The samples were drawn from a first-in-human, open-label, multicenter phase I dose-escalation trial of ivuxolimab. The trial enrolled adults with locally advanced or metastatic head and neck squamous cell, hepatocellular, melanoma or renal cell carcinoma. CD4+ and CD8+ T cells were sorted separately from peripheral blood before TCR sequencing. The sample comes from a study of OX40 agonist ivuxolimab in advanced cancers. For context, the study as a whole: Ivuxolimab was a fully human IgG2 agonistic monoclonal antibody targeting the costimulatory receptor OX40 (CD134). Among the approximately 54 dose-escalation patients, about 19 had hepatocellular carcinoma, around 15 melanoma, 9 renal cell carcinoma and 9 head and neck cancer. Three dose-escalation patients achieved partial responses, one with hepatocellular carcinoma and two with cutaneous melanoma. Prior anti-PD-1, anti-PD-L1 or anti-CTLA-4 therapy was permitted, and checkpoint inhibitors had been received by approximately 39% of dose-escalation patients. Peripheral TCRbeta sequencing aimed to test whether ivuxolimab altered TCR sequence diversity and caused clonal T-cell expansion. Intravenous ivuxolimab was administered to patients every 2 weeks at six dose levels: 0.01, 0.1, 0.3, 1.5, 3 and 10 mg/kg. The paper covers the monotherapy dose-escalation part of the phase I ivuxolimab trial, which included N of about 51 patients. In the dose-escalation cohort, 70% to 90% of patients were male, and the mean age was around 60 years with a range of roughly 23 to 79.

Points the paper makes about the study in general: On average, CD8+ T cells showed more expanded clones than CD4+ T cells after ivuxolimab. In partial responders in the 0.1-3.0 mg/kg groups, normalized peripheral clonal expansion was found to be among the lowest, especially among CD8+ T cells. At doses from 0.1 to 3.0 mg/kg, clonal expansion was seen in both CD4+ and CD8+ blood T cells between baseline and week 6. Low levels of normalized T-cell clonal expansion were also shown by some nonresponding patients. The antigen specificity of the peripheral T cells that underwent clonal expansion was not determined.

For sequencing of the TCRbeta CDR3 region, genomic DNA was extracted from the sorted cells. TCRbeta CDR3 regions were sequenced using the immunoSEQ Assay. The table comes from immuneACCESS by way of TCRdb, which keeps in-frame sequences with V and J called. Part of the clones is missing from these tables; in studies checked, under half for an unresolved V gene and the rest for unknown reasons. The sample table records tens of thousands of clones; about nine tenths of these occur just once. The biggest ten clones account for around 2.7% of the sample. CDR1 and CDR2 were assigned from the germline V gene (reference sequence) as SGHKS and YYEKEE. The CDR3 numbers 14 residues from cysteine through phenylalanine. Only the CDR3 region is kept as DNA, spanning 42 bases read in frame from base 1. The germline V end is reduced by 3 bases and the J end by 3 bases; junction bases left unmatched: 3.

This sequence was found in an adult with an advanced solid tumor such as melanoma, head and neck, liver or kidney cancer. This sample comprised CD4+ or CD8+ T cells sorted from blood, obtained in a trial of the OX40 agonist ivuxolimab. The V and J genes are TRBV5-5 and TRBJ2-5, and 9 junction bases match TRBD2. The CDR3 protein: CASSSVAGEETQYF. In nucleotides, the sequence is TGTGCCAGCAGCTCAGTAGCGGGGGAAGAGACCCAGTACTTC.